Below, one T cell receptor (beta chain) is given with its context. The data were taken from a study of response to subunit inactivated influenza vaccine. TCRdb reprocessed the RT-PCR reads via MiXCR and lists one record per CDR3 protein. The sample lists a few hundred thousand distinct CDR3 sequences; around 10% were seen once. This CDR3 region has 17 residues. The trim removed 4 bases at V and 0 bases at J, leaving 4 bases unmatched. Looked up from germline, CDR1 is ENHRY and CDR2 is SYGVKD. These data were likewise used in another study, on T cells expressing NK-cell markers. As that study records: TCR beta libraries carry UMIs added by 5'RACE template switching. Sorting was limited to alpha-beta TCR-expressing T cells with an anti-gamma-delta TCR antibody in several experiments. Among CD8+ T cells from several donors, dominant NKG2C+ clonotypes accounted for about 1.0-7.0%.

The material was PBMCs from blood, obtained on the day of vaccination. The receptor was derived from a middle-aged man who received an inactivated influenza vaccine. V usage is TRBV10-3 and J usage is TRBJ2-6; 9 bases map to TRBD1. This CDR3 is CAISGGTGPSGANVLTF. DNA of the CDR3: TGTGCCATCAGTGGGGGGACAGGGCCCTCTGGGGCCAACGTCCTGACTTTC.